The 14 T cell receptor beta chains in this list originate from one sample, sequenced in a study of T cell responses to AZD1222 COVID-19 vaccine. Clones were sequenced by immunoSEQ multiplex PCR, and TCRdb holds only the in-frame ones, with some missing. The sample includes 100,000 to 120,000 clones, about 94% of them seen just once. Sample: peripheral blood, taken 28 days after the second AZD1222 dose. The source is an adult who received the AZD1222 COVID-19 vaccine.

The chain couples TRBV6-5 to TRBJ2-2; 8 bases map to TRBD2. CDR1 and CDR2 (germline): MNHEY, SVGAGI. The CDR3 sequence is 15 residues long. The ends lost 0 bases at V and 3 bases at J; junction bases unmatched: 0. The chain's CDR3 is CASSYSRGDTGELFF. CDR3 bases: TGTGCCAGCAGTTACTCGCGGGGGGACACCGGGGAGCTGTTTTTT.

V gene TRBV7-8 combines with J gene TRBJ2-1; TRBD2 matches 7 bases. The trim removed 3 bases at V and 4 bases at J, leaving 9 bases unmatched. The germline CDR1 and CDR2 sequences are SGHVS and FQNEAQ. This CDR3 is 16 amino acids long. This CDR3 is CASSFAAGVGYNEQFF. The CDR3 nucleotides read TGTGCCAGCAGCTTCGCTGCGGGAGTGGGATACAATGAGCAGTTCTTC.

The chain couples TRBV10-2 to TRBJ2-7; 7 bases agree with TRBD1. Germline V lookup: CDR1 WSHSY, CDR2 SAAADI. The CDR3 is 12 residues long. Germline trimming cut 4 bases from V and 3 bases from J; bases unmatched to any gene: 0. CDR3 nucleotide sequence: TGCGCCAGCAGTGGGGACAGCTACGAGCAGTACTTC. It translates to CASSGDSYEQYF.

This clone was detected once. The chain joins TRBV27 to TRBJ2-2; D may correspond to TRBD1 or TRBD2 (5 bases each). V gave up 3 bases and J gave up 4 bases, with 9 bases separating them. The germline gives CDR1 MNHEY, CDR2 SMNVEV (reference sequence). CDR3 length equals 14 residues. DNA of the CDR3: TGTGCCAGCAGTTTGGGGGAGACCACCGGGGAGCTGTTTTTT. Translation: CASSLGETTGELFF.

This clone has just one count. The chain recombines TRBV5-1 with TRBJ1-1; D is uncertain. Deletions cut 3 bases from V and 7 bases from J, with 13 bases between. This CDR3 has 13 amino acids. The germline V gene encodes CDR1 SGHRS and CDR2 YFSETQ. The CDR3 DNA follows: TGCGCCAGCAGCTCACGAACGAAGATTGAAGCTTTCTTT. This encodes CASSSRTKIEAFF.

The V gene is TRBV4-1, the J gene TRBJ1-4; D possibly corresponds to TRBD1 (6 bases). The V end lost 0 bases, the J end lost 9 bases, and 20 bases lay between the germline ends. Germline V gene sequence: CDR1 MGHRA, CDR2 YSYEKL. There are 17 residues in the CDR3. For the CDR3, the DNA is TGCGCCAGCAGCCAAGATCGGTGGCAGGGGACAATTAAAAAACTGTTTTTT. Translated: CASSQDRWQGTIKKLFF.

The chain combines TRBV7-2 with TRBJ1-5; D remains unclear. Germline lookup yields CDR1 SGHTA and CDR2 FQGNSA. The length of the CDR3 is 15 residues. Trimming removed 4 bases at V and 2 bases at J, with 12 bases between. The CDR3 loop is CASSSQTSRNQPQHF. The CDR3 DNA is TGTGCCAGCAGCTCACAGACAAGCCGCAATCAGCCCCAGCATTTT. The complete variable domain, with remaining parts taken from reference TRBV7-2 and TRBJ1-5, reads GAGVSQSPSNKVTEKGKDVELRCDPISGHTALYWYRQSLGQGLEFLIYFQGNSAPDKSGLPSDRFSAERTGGSVSTLTIQRTQQEDSAVYLCASSSQTSRNQPQHFGDGTRLSIL.

The V call is TRBV19, the J call TRBJ2-2; D gene ambiguous. The germline V gene encodes CDR1 LNHDA and CDR2 SQIVND (reference sequence). This CDR3 region has 17 residues. Deletions cut 0 bases from V and 0 bases from J, with 11 bases between. CDR3 protein: CASSIDWAAANTGELFF. CDR3 in DNA: TGTGCCAGTAGTATAGATTGGGCGGCGGCGAACACCGGGGAGCTGTTTTTT.

The chain combines TRBV7-7 with TRBJ2-1, with D possibly matching TRBD2 (5 bases). In germline, CDR1 is SSHAT, CDR2 FNYEAQ (reference sequence). V lost 5 bases to trimming and J lost 3 bases, with 14 bases between them. This CDR3 contains 15 residues. CDR3 sequence (DNA): TGTGCCAGCAGCCCCCTTGAGGGCCGCTACAATGAGCAGTTCTTC. The encoded protein is CASSPLEGRYNEQFF.

For the CDR3, the DNA is TGTGCCAGCAGCCTAAGGGCCCTACAGGGTGCCACCCTCCACTTT. As protein: CASSLRALQGATLHF. This chain joins TRBV7-2 and TRBJ1-6, with TRBD1 as a possible D gene (6 bases). The germline gives CDR1 SGHTA, CDR2 FQGNSA. V was pared by 5 bases and J by 14 bases, with 22 bases between. This CDR3 has 15 residues. The full variable domain, rest sourced from reference TRBV7-2 and TRBJ1-6, is GAGVSQSPSNKVTEKGKDVELRCDPISGHTALYWYRQSLGQGLEFLIYFQGNSAPDKSGLPSDRFSAERTGGSVSTLTIQRTQQEDSAVYLCASSLRALQGATLHFGNGTRLTVT.

This clone was seen only a few times. V is TRBV4-1 and J is TRBJ1-1, with D perhaps TRBD1 (6 bases). The V gene lost 5 bases and the J gene lost 6 bases, with 16 bases spanning the gap. The CDR3 is 14 residues long. CDR1 is MGHRA and CDR2 is YSYEKL in the germline V gene. CDR3 nucleotide sequence: TGCGCCAGCAGCACCTCCAAAGGGGGATCTGAAGCTTTCTTT. This gives the protein CASSTSKGGSEAFF.

This chain uses TRBV10-2 with TRBJ2-1; D not resolved. CDR3 length equals 11 residues. Trimming shortened V by 10 bases and J by 8 bases, and 12 bases separated the two germline ends. Germline V gene lookup returns CDR1 WSHSY and CDR2 SAAADI. This chain's CDR3 is CATSDMDEQFF. Here the CDR3 DNA reads TGCGCCACCTCAGACATGGATGAGCAGTTCTTC.

The V gene is TRBV5-4, the J gene TRBJ1-2, with TRBD1 matching over 7 bases. The CDR3 totals 15 residues. V lost 1 base and J lost 7; bases outside the gene matches: 10. Germline-derived CDR1 and CDR2 are SGHNT and YYREEE (reference sequence). CDR3 region: CASSLSTGAYFGYTF. CDR3 in DNA: TGTGCCAGCAGCTTGTCTACAGGGGCCTATTTTGGCTACACCTTC.

The rearrangement joins TRBV11-3 to TRBJ1-5, with D unclear. The CDR3 covers 16 residues. V was shortened by 4 bases and J by 4 bases, with 17 bases between the two germline ends. Looked up from germline, CDR1 is SGHNT and CDR2 is YENEEA. CDR3 bases: TGTGCCAGCAGCTCAAAATGGCGGCCGCGAAATCAGCCCCAGCATTTT. It translates to CASSSKWRPRNQPQHF.